Below are 11 T cell receptor beta chains sequenced from a single sample in a study of cytomegalovirus exposure and HLA in healthy donors. This PCR relied on a set of 60 Vbeta primers and 13 Jbeta primers. Generated by immunoSEQ multiplex PCR, the TCRdb table keeps only in-frame clones and is missing some. The sample carries approximately 160,000 clones, around 72% recorded once. Sequencing was carried out using PBMCs. The receptors shown here come from a woman between 45 and 65 years old in good health and CMV-seropositive.

Worth noting for this clone: A read error may produce the germline difference seen at one junction end. The V call is TRBV27, the J call TRBJ2-6, with a possible D match to TRBD1 (6 bases). The CDR3 is made up of 17 amino acids. CDR1 is MNHEY, CDR2 SMNVEV, per germline (reference sequence). The CDR3, as DNA: TGTGCCAGCAGTCCGCTGGACAGCAGCTCTGGGGCCAACGGCCTGACTTTC. This gives the protein CASSPLDSSSGANGLTF.

V usage is TRBV10-3 and J usage is TRBJ1-6, with D uncertain. Germline values: CDR1 ENHRY, CDR2 SYGVKD. The length of the CDR3 is 14 residues. V gave up 2 bases and J gave up 8 bases, with 10 bases separating them. CDR3 sequence (DNA): TGTGCCATCAGTGAGATGCAGGAGGATTCACCCCTCCACTTT. It translates to CAISEMQEDSPLHF.

This chain links TRBV19 with TRBJ2-1; TRBD2 aligns across 9 bases. This CDR3 is 16 amino acids long. Germline CDR1 is LNHDA and CDR2 is SQIVND (reference sequence). J gave up 7 bases and V 6 bases, and 13 bases lay outside the gene matches. As DNA, the CDR3 is TGTGCCAGTAGGTCTGCGGGAGGGCCTCAGGGAAATGAGCAGTTCTTC. It codes for CASRSAGGPQGNEQFF.

The genes are TRBV7-2 and TRBJ2-7; TRBD1 is a possible D gene (5 bases). Germline V gene sequence: CDR1 SGHTA, CDR2 FQGNSA. The V end lost 5 bases, the J end lost 6 bases, and 20 bases lay between the germline ends. CDR3 length: 15 residues. DNA of the CDR3: TGTGCCAGCAGCCGCGTCCCTACAGGATCGGGCGAGCAGTACTTC. Translation gives CASSRVPTGSGEQYF.

The V gene is TRBV6-5, the J gene TRBJ1-2, with D possibly matching TRBD1 (6 bases). This CDR3 comprises 15 residues. Trimming took off 2 bases at V and 8 bases at J, with 18 bases between the two ends. Germline assignment: CDR1 MNHEY and CDR2 SVGAGI. This chain's CDR3 is CASSYEKGGRRGYTF. DNA for the CDR3: TGTGCCAGCAGTTACGAAAAGGGGGGGCGGCGGGGCTACACCTTC.

This chain uses TRBV13 with TRBJ2-6; TRBD2 agrees at 9 bases. Per the germline V gene, CDR1 is PRHDT and CDR2 is FYEKMQ (reference sequence). There are 18 residues in the CDR3. With 0 bases clipped from V and 0 bases from J, the junction kept 3 bases outside the gene matches. CDR3 amino acids: CASSLGLAGHSGANVLTF. The CDR3 coding sequence is TGTGCCAGCAGCTTAGGTCTAGCGGGACACTCTGGGGCCAACGTCCTGACTTTC.

The chain is built from TRBV5-1 and TRBJ1-4; TRBD1 matches at 7 bases. The CDR3 is made up of 14 amino acids. The V and J ends lost 0 bases and 7 bases, in that order; junction bases with no gene match: 3. Germline assignment: CDR1 SGHRS and CDR2 YFSETQ. Written as DNA, the CDR3 is TGCGCCAGCAGCTTGGAGGGGGCTGGTGAAAAACTGTTTTTT. Residues: CASSLEGAGEKLFF.

The chain combines TRBV12-5 with TRBJ1-2, with no clear D. With 4 bases removed from V and 6 bases from J, the gap between germline ends came to 21 bases. Germline CDR1 and CDR2: LGHNT and FRNRAP. This CDR3 is 16 amino acids long. The CDR3 coding sequence is TGTGCTAGTGGTTCCTTCCGAGGGCTCAATGGCGATGGCTACACCTTC. Translation gives CASGSFRGLNGDGYTF.

The rearrangement links TRBV6-6 to TRBJ1-2; a weak D match, TRBD1 (6 bases). Trimming shortened V by 6 bases and J by 7 bases, and 18 bases separated the two germline ends. Germline lookup yields CDR1 MNHNY and CDR2 SVGAGI (reference sequence). The CDR3 is 14 amino acids. The CDR3 protein is CASRGKQGQSGYTF. The CDR3 DNA reads as TGTGCCAGCAGGGGCAAACAGGGTCAATCTGGCTACACCTTC.

The CDR3 sequence is CASSPTSGYHNEQFF. The CDR3, as DNA: TGCGCCAGCAGCCCGACTAGCGGGTACCACAATGAGCAGTTCTTC. The V gene is TRBV5-1, the J gene TRBJ2-1, with 10 positions matching TRBD2. This CDR3 has 15 residues. Germline CDR1 and CDR2: SGHRS and YFSETQ. The V segment lost 4 bases and the J segment 5 bases; nucleotides outside the gene matches: 6.

The V and J genes are TRBV5-4 and TRBJ2-7; the D gene is possibly TRBD1 (5 bases). CDR1 is SGHNT, CDR2 YYREEE, per germline (reference sequence). The CDR3 has 13 amino acids. The ends were cut back, 4 bases at V and 3 bases at J, with 11 bases in the middle. The CDR3 nucleotides are TGTGCCAGCAGCGGAAGGGGTTACTACGAGCAGTACTTC. Amino acid sequence: CASSGRGYYEQYF.